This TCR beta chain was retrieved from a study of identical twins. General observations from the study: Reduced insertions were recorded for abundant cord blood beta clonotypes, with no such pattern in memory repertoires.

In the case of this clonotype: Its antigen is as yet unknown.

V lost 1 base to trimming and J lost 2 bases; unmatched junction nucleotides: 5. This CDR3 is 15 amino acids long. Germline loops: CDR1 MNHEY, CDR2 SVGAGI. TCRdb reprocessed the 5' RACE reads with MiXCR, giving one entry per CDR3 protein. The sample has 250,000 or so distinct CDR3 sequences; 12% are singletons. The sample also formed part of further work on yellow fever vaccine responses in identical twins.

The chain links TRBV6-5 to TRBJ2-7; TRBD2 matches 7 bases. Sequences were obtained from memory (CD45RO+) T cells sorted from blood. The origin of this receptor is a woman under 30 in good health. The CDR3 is CASSYWGGGPYEQYF. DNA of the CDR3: TGTGCCAGCAGTTACTGGGGCGGGGGTCCCTACGAGCAGTACTTC.